This T cell receptor beta chain was retrieved from a study of T cell responses to AZD1222 COVID-19 vaccine. The assay was immunoSEQ multiplex PCR, and TCRdb's table has in-frame clones only and misses some. The sample has about 150,000 clones; about nine tenths are singletons. The germline V gene encodes CDR1 SQVTM and CDR2 ANQGSEA. The CDR3 runs 14 residues. Between the trimmed V and J ends, which lost 0 bases and 5 bases, there was a span of 14 bases. The rearrangement joins TRBV29-1 to TRBJ2-7, with D unclear. This specimen was peripheral blood, taken on day 0 of AZD1222 vaccination. This receptor was taken from an adult in good health. The chain's CDR3 is CSVEDPDVVHEQYF. The CDR3 DNA is TGCAGCGTTGAAGATCCCGACGTTGTCCACGAGCAGTACTTC.